The 17 T cell receptor beta chains reported below all come from one sample, sequenced in a study of prognosis after radiotherapy for stage I lung cancer. Amplicons of TCR beta CDR3 were generated from genomic DNA by two-round multiplex PCR. First-round PCR, the initial amplification, used primers specific to each TRBV and TRBJ gene. TCRdb independently ran MiXCR on the multiplex PCR reads; one entry per CDR3 protein. Seen here are more than 30,000 distinct CDR3 sequences, about 39% observed once, and the top ten hold approximately 15%. This specimen consisted of PBMCs, obtained before or after stereotactic body radiation therapy (not recorded which). These receptors were taken from a donor aged 50 or older with non-small cell lung cancer.

There are many counts of this clonotype. V usage is TRBV12-3 or TRBV12-4 and J usage is TRBJ2-2; tentatively, D is TRBD1 (6 bases). The CDR3 consists of 14 residues. V gave up 2 bases and J gave up 7 bases, with 11 bases separating them. DNA for the CDR3: TGTGCCAGCAGTTTACAGGGGATGGGCGGGGAGCTGTTTTTT. It specifies CASSLQGMGGELFF.

With respect to this clonotype: This sequence may be a read error, since a much larger clone differs from it by one base. The gene calls are TRBV4-1 and TRBJ2-1, with TRBD2 identical over 10 bases. The CDR3 is made up of 17 amino acids. The germline V gene has CDR1 MGHRA and CDR2 YSYEKL. The CDR3 DNA is TGCGCCAGCAGCCAAGTACTTAGCGGGAGGAGGTACAATGGGCAGTTCTTC. It yields the protein CASSQVLSGRRYNGQFF.

With respect to this clonotype: Relative to the germline gene, one junction end is altered; a read error may explain this. The chain uses TRBV28 and TRBJ2-2; D possibly corresponds to TRBD1 (5 bases). Germline-derived CDR1 and CDR2 are MDHEN and SYDVKM. The CDR3 loop spans 18 amino acids. CDR3 loop: CASSYIWGWTTNTGELFF. CDR3 nucleotides: TGTGCCAGCAGTTATATTTGGGGCTGGACAACGAACACAGGGGAGCTGTTTTTT.

This clonotype is medium-sized by share. The rearrangement links TRBV6-4 to TRBJ2-7; the D gene is possibly TRBD2 (6 bases). The CDR3 extends over 12 amino acids. The ends were cut back, 8 bases at V and 0 bases at J, with 8 bases in the middle. The germline V gene has CDR1 MRHNA and CDR2 SNTAGT. The CDR3 spells CASSGDSYEQYF. The CDR3, as DNA: TGTGCCAGCTCGGGGGACTCCTACGAGCAGTACTTC.

This clonotype was found many times. The rearrangement uses TRBV5-1 and TRBJ2-1; TRBD2 aligns across 11 bases. The germline CDR1 and CDR2 sequences are SGHRS and YFSETQ. Trimming took 2 bases from V and 10 from J; bases not matched to a gene: 23. The CDR3 sequence is 20 residues long. For the CDR3, the DNA is TGCGCCAGCAGCTTTAAGCCGAAACGGATTCTAGAACTAGCGGGAGTAGAGCAGTTCTTC. Translating gives CASSFKPKRILELAGVEQFF.

This clonotype was counted ten times or more. V is TRBV20-1 and J is TRBJ2-5, with 10 bases fitting TRBD2. This CDR3 region has 14 residues. The V and J ends lost 2 bases and 4 bases, in that order; junction bases with no gene match: 4. The germline CDR1 and CDR2 sequences are DFQATT and SNEGSKA (reference sequence). CDR3 nucleotide sequence: TGCAGTGCTAGACTAGCGGGAGCGGGAGAGACCCAGTACTTC. This encodes CSARLAGAGETQYF.

This clonotype was counted many times. CDR3 residues: CASSNGQGYQPQHF. The CDR3 DNA reads as TGTGCCAGTAGTAACGGACAGGGGTATCAGCCCCAGCATTTT. V gene TRBV19 combines with J gene TRBJ1-5, with 9 bases identical to TRBD1. CDR3 length: 14 residues. Per germline, CDR1 LNHDA and CDR2 SQIVND (reference sequence). The trim removed 4 bases at V and 5 bases at J, leaving 3 bases unmatched.

This clonotype was seen at least ten times. The J gene is TRBJ2-1, the V gene TRBV2; D ambiguous. The CDR3 contains 13 residues. Trimming stripped 7 bases from V and 12 bases from J, with 19 bases between. The germline V gene has CDR1 SNHLY and CDR2 FYNNEI. The CDR3 DNA sequence: TGTGCCAGCACCCCCGGGCTACTACTTGCGCAGTTCTTC. It translates to CASTPGLLLAQFF.

In its sample, this clonotype was seen many times. The CDR3 sequence is CAIRPGQGVETQYF. The CDR3 DNA reads TGTGCCATCAGGCCGGGACAGGGGGTGGAGACCCAGTACTTC. The J gene is TRBJ2-5, the V gene TRBV10-3; TRBD1 aligns across 11 bases. Germline V gene lookup returns CDR1 ENHRY and CDR2 SYGVKD. V shed 6 bases and J 5 bases; nucleotides not matched to a gene: 5. The CDR3 extends over 14 amino acids.

This clonotype was observed at least ten times. This rearrangement joins TRBV28 to TRBJ2-1, with 14 bases lining up with TRBD2. CDR3 length equals 16 residues. Germline values: CDR1 MDHEN, CDR2 SYDVKM. Losses at the gene ends were 6 bases for V and 9 bases for J; bases not matched to a gene: 10. The CDR3 nucleotides read TGTGCCAGCAGCCGGACGACTAGCGGGGGGGGCGGTGAGCAGTTCTTC. It translates to CASSRTTSGGGGEQFF.

The chain combines TRBV19 with TRBJ1-2; 7 nucleotides line up with TRBD1. After removal of 6 bases from V and 12 bases from J, the junction contained 13 bases not matched to a gene. The germline gives CDR1 LNHDA, CDR2 SQIVND (reference sequence). This CDR3 has 13 amino acids. As DNA, the CDR3 is TGTGCCAGTAGGATGGGACAGCATAAATTCGACACCTTC. This sequence encodes CASRMGQHKFDTF.

The chain uses TRBV7-3 and TRBJ2-1, with 7 bases fitting TRBD1. Germline CDR1 is SGHTA and CDR2 is FQGTGA. The CDR3 runs to 13 residues. Losses at the gene ends were 5 bases for V and 4 bases for J; bases not matched to a gene: 2. The CDR3 sequence is CASSVTGYNEQFF. CDR3 coding DNA: TGTGCCAGCAGCGTGACAGGGTACAATGAGCAGTTCTTC.

By share, this clonotype counts as medium-sized. The CDR3 is CASSTWTGSTDTQYF. In DNA form, the CDR3 reads TGTGCCAGCAGTACATGGACAGGGAGCACAGATACGCAGTATTTT. The genes are TRBV6-1 and TRBJ2-3; the match to TRBD1 covers 8 bases. V gave up 5 bases and J gave up 0 bases; unmatched junction bases: 4. Germline V lookup: CDR1 MNHNS, CDR2 SASEGT. The CDR3 has 15 amino acids.

This clonotype has ten or more counts. V gene TRBV11-2 combines with J gene TRBJ2-5; no reliable D call. Germline loops: CDR1 SGHAT, CDR2 FQNNGV. The CDR3 is made up of 12 amino acids. V lost 6 bases and J lost 5, with 10 bases in between. CDR3 bases: TGTGCCAGCAGGGATGCACCGGAGACCCAGTACTTC. Translated: CASRDAPETQYF.

The chain is built from TRBV19 and TRBJ2-7, with 7 bases aligning to TRBD1. Germline trimming cut 4 bases from V and 5 bases from J; bases unmatched to any gene: 5. CDR1 and CDR2 (germline): LNHDA, SQIVND (reference sequence). CDR3 length: 13 amino acids. The CDR3 protein is CASSTDRADEQYF. In nucleotides, the CDR3 is TGTGCCAGTAGTACCGACAGGGCCGACGAGCAGTACTTC. The full variable domain, completed using reference TRBV19 and TRBJ2-7, is DGGITQSPKYLFRKEGQNVTLSCEQNLNHDAMYWYRQDPGQGLRLIYYSQIVNDFQKGDIAEGYSVSREKKESFPLTVTSAQKNPTAFYLCASSTDRADEQYFGPGTRLTVT.

This clonotype was detected many times. As the CDR3 is not closed by the conserved phenylalanine or tryptophan, this likely results from a read error. The limits of the CDR3 on the DNA are not certain, so only TCRdb's listed CDR3 is given. The chain combines TRBV15 with TRBJ1-2; no DNA check was done on the table's D call, TRBD1. A total of 13 residues make up the CDR3, ends included. Per the germline V gene, CDR1 is LNHNV and CDR2 is YYDKDF (reference sequence). CDR3: CATSRGDTGAPST.

This sequence joins TRBV20-1 and TRBJ1-5; D might be TRBD1 (6 bases). CDR1 and CDR2 (germline): DFQATT, SNEGSKA (reference sequence). Trimming removed 0 bases from V and 7 bases from J, with 13 bases in between. The CDR3 has 14 amino acids. The CDR3 here is CSARDAGAGQPQHF. CDR3 bases: TGCAGTGCTAGAGATGCGGGGGCAGGGCAGCCCCAGCATTTT.